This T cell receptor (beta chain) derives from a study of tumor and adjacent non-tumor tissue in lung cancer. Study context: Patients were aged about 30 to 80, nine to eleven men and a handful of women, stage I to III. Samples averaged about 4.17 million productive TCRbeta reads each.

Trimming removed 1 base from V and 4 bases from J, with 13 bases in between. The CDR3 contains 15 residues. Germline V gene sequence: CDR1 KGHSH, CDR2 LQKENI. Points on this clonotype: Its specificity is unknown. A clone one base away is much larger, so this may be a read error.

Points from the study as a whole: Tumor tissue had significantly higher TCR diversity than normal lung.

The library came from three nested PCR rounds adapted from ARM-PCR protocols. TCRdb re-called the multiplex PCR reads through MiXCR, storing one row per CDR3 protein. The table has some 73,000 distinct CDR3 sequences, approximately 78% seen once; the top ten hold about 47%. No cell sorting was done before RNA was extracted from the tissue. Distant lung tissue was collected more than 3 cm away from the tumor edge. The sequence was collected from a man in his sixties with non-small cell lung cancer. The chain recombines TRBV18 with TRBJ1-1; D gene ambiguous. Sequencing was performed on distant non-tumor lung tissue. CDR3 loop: CASSPLDGDSTEAFF. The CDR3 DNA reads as TGTGCCAGCTCACCACTGGACGGGGATTCCACTGAAGCTTTCTTT.